A single sample is the source of the 19 T cell receptor beta chains below, sequenced in a study of blood T cells in healthy people across ages. A J-beta primer mix and a sample-barcoded 5' primer were used in a second PCR of roughly 6 to 12 cycles. A single record per CDR3 protein comes from TCRdb applying MiXCR to the 5' RACE reads. The table records roughly 550,000 distinct CDR3 sequences, around 24% of them present only once. The same specimen was also included in a second study, on T cells of mothers and their children.

Sequenced: blood. These receptors were collected from a boy between 5 and 17 years old in good health.

The chain links TRBV7-9 to TRBJ1-2; D is ambiguous. This CDR3 contains 16 residues. Germline CDR1 is SEHNR and CDR2 is FQNEAQ (reference sequence). The V gene lost 3 bases and the J gene lost 1 base, with 15 bases spanning the gap. CDR3 loop: CASSFPSSVINYGYTF. DNA of the CDR3: TGTGCCAGCAGCTTCCCTTCCTCAGTTATTAACTATGGCTACACCTTC.

This clonotype was counted a few times. The rearrangement uses TRBV12-3 or TRBV12-4 and TRBJ1-1; 7 bases agree with TRBD1. The CDR3 has 14 residues. V lost 6 bases to trimming and J lost 5 bases; unmatched junction nucleotides: 9. The CDR3 DNA follows: TGTGCCAGCAGCCAAGCAGGGGGGCCTACTGAAGCTTTCTTT. Translated: CASSQAGGPTEAFF.

In its sample, this clonotype was seen a few times. J is TRBJ2-7 and V is TRBV15; a weak D match, TRBD1 (6 bases). Germline CDR1 and CDR2: LNHNV and YYDKDF (reference sequence). The CDR3 covers 14 residues. V was clipped by 0 bases and J by 4 bases, with 10 bases between them. CDR3 sequence reads: CATSRDWTVYEQYF. DNA for the CDR3: TGTGCCACCAGCAGAGATTGGACAGTGTACGAGCAGTACTTC. Together with reference TRBV15 and TRBJ2-7, the CDR3 gives the full variable domain: DAMVIQNPRYQVTQFGKPVTLSCSQTLNHNVMYWYQQKSSQAPKLLFHYYDKDFNNEADTPDNFQSRRPNTSFCFLDIRSPGLGDTAMYLCATSRDWTVYEQYFGPGTRLTVT.

This chain joins TRBV4-1 and TRBJ2-7, with 9 bases that match TRBD1. This CDR3 contains 15 residues. Germline lookup yields CDR1 MGHRA and CDR2 YSYEKL. After removal of 0 bases from V and 2 bases from J, the junction contained 2 bases not matched to a gene. CDR3 protein: CASSQEDRGTYEQYF. The DNA for the CDR3 is TGCGCCAGCAGCCAAGAGGACAGGGGCACCTACGAGCAGTACTTC.

There are a few counts of this clonotype. The rearrangement uses TRBV9 and TRBJ1-6; TRBD1 is a possible D gene (5 bases). Trimming removed 0 bases from V and 12 bases from J, with 13 bases in between. The CDR3 length is 14 residues. The germline gives CDR1 SGDLS, CDR2 YYNGEE. The CDR3 DNA reads as TGTGCCAGCAGCGTAGACCCGACTAGGGGACCCCTCCACTTT. It yields the protein CASSVDPTRGPLHF.

This clonotype was seen a few times. The chain carries TRBV12-3 or TRBV12-4 and TRBJ1-1; TRBD1 might be the D (6 bases). The ends were cut back, 6 bases at V and 1 base at J, with 12 bases in the middle. The CDR3 sequence is 14 residues long. CDR3 residues: CASSRRTENTEAFF. The CDR3 DNA is TGTGCCAGCAGCCGTAGGACAGAGAACACTGAAGCTTTCTTT.

Only a few counts were recorded for this clonotype. The CDR3 is CASSPPGRLEGQFF. CDR3 DNA sequence: TGTGCCAGCAGTCCCCCCGGTAGGCTTGAGGGGCAGTTCTTC. The V call is TRBV6-5, the J call TRBJ2-5; D is perhaps TRBD2 (5 bases). Near its end, the DNA agrees better with TRBJ2-1, so the J call may be wrong. The CDR3 runs 14 residues. Germline CDR1 and CDR2: MNHEY and SVGAGI.

The chain employs TRBV21-1 and TRBJ2-3; the table names TRBD2, a call not compared with the DNA. TRBV21-1 is designated a pseudogene. This CDR3 is 19 amino acids long. Here the CDR3 DNA reads TGTGCCAGCAGCAAATATTTATCAGCTCGGGAGGCAAGCACAGATACGCAGTATTTT. As protein: CASSKYLSAREASTDTQYF.

This clonotype showed up just a few times. The J gene is TRBJ2-1, the V gene TRBV29-1; D might be TRBD1 (6 bases). There are 13 residues in the CDR3. Trimming removed 6 bases from V and 4 bases from J, with 13 bases in between. Germline values: CDR1 SQVTM, CDR2 ANQGSEA. CDR3 amino acids: CSVWTASYNEQFF. CDR3 DNA: TGCAGCGTCTGGACAGCATCATACAATGAGCAGTTCTTC.

The rearrangement joins TRBV27 to TRBJ2-7, with D possibly called TRBD1 or TRBD2 (6 bases each). The CDR3 is 13 residues long. Germline V gene lookup returns CDR1 MNHEY and CDR2 SMNVEV (reference sequence). V was trimmed by 4 bases and J by 5 bases, leaving 12 bases between them. The CDR3 loop reads CASSWLRGHEQYF. CDR3 bases: TGTGCCAGCAGTTGGCTCCGGGGGCACGAGCAGTACTTC.

A few counts support this clonotype. The rearrangement links TRBV28 to TRBJ2-7; no clear D gene. Germline CDR1 and CDR2: MDHEN and SYDVKM. The CDR3 covers 14 residues. The V end was cut by 4 bases, the J end by 2 bases, with 12 bases between. CDR3 in amino acids: CASSSRVATYEQYF. CDR3 DNA: TGTGCCAGCAGTTCAAGGGTGGCCACCTACGAGCAGTACTTC. Drawing the rest from reference TRBV28 and TRBJ2-7, the complete variable domain is DVKVTQSSRYLVKRTGEKVFLECVQDMDHENMFWYRQDPGLGLRLIYFSYDVKMKEKGDIPEGYSVSREKKERFSLILESASTNQTSMYLCASSSRVATYEQYFGPGTRLTVT.

This chain joins TRBV7-3 and TRBJ2-3; tentatively, D is TRBD2 (6 bases). Germline V CDR1 and CDR2: SGHTA, FQGTGA. This CDR3 is built from 15 residues. The ends were cut back, 4 bases at V and 0 bases at J, with 11 bases in the middle. For the CDR3, the DNA is TGTGCCAGCAGCTCTAGCGTTAGGAGCACAGATACGCAGTATTTT. Translating gives CASSSSVRSTDTQYF.

This clonotype turned up a few times. The chain links TRBV18 to TRBJ2-1; 7 positions match TRBD2. Germline V gene lookup returns CDR1 KGHSH and CDR2 LQKENI. The CDR3 has 16 residues. V was pared by 6 bases and J by 3 bases, with 11 bases of the junction left unmatched. CDR3 sequence reads: CASSRDYLGNYNEQFF. The CDR3 coding sequence is TGTGCCAGCTCGCGGGACTACCTGGGGAACTACAATGAGCAGTTCTTC.

This clonotype has more than one count but fewer than ten. The chain links TRBV12-3 or TRBV12-4 to TRBJ1-3; no definite D call. Trimming shortened V by 7 bases and J by 3 bases, and 10 bases separated the two germline ends. The CDR3 loop spans 13 amino acids. DNA for the CDR3: TGTGCCAGCACTCTGGCAGTTGGAAACACCATATATTTT. Residues: CASTLAVGNTIYF.

V usage is TRBV7-9 and J usage is TRBJ2-1, with 9 bases aligning to TRBD1. Germline V CDR1 and CDR2: SEHNR, FQNEAQ (reference sequence). The CDR3 runs to 15 residues. V lost 6 bases and J lost 2; bases outside the gene matches: 5. In nucleotides, the CDR3 is TGTGCCAGCAGAGGGACAGGGAGGACCTACAATGAGCAGTTCTTC. Translated: CASRGTGRTYNEQFF.

This clonotype was observed a handful of times. V is TRBV12-3 or TRBV12-4 and J is TRBJ2-2; 9 positions match TRBD2. Trimming at V came to 4 bases and at J to 5 bases, leaving 8 bases not matched to a gene. CDR3 length equals 16 residues. Here the CDR3 reads CASSSSIAGVTGELFF. CDR3 DNA sequence: TGTGCCAGCAGTTCGTCCATAGCGGGAGTGACCGGGGAGCTGTTTTTT.

The chain recombines TRBV25-1 with TRBJ2-5; TRBD1 agrees at 7 bases. Germline V gene data show CDR1 as MGHDK and CDR2 as SYGVNS. The CDR3 runs 15 residues. J was trimmed by 4 bases and V by 3 bases; bases with no gene match: 8. The CDR3 region has the DNA TGTGCCAGCAGTGATGCGGACAGGTGGGGAGAGACCCAGTACTTC. It specifies CASSDADRWGETQYF.

The V and J genes are TRBV6-5 and TRBJ2-2; TRBD1 is a possible D gene (6 bases). This CDR3 comprises 15 residues. CDR1 is MNHEY, CDR2 SVGAGI, per germline. V lost 6 bases and J 5 bases, leaving 16 bases between the germline ends. The CDR3 bases are TGTGCCAGCAGGACCCCAGGGGCGGATACCGGGGAGCTGTTTTTT. Translating it yields CASRTPGADTGELFF.

The J gene is TRBJ2-7, the V gene TRBV4-1; tentative D call: TRBD2 (6 bases). From germline, CDR1 is MGHRA and CDR2 YSYEKL. V was pared by 3 bases and J by 4 bases, with 10 bases between. This CDR3 has 13 residues. CDR3: CASSQGLRYEQYF. The CDR3 nucleotides read TGCGCCAGCAGCCAGGGACTGCGTTACGAGCAGTACTTC.